The 10 T cell receptor beta chains below all came from one sample that was sequenced in a study of cytomegalovirus exposure and HLA in healthy donors (dated by TCRdb to 2016 to 2017). Libraries came from the immunoSEQ multiplex PCR assay. For the multiplex PCR, a mixture combining 60 forward primers for TCR Vbeta segments and 13 reverse primers for TCR Jbeta segments was used. TCRdb took this table from immuneACCESS and kept in-frame rearrangements with V and J called. Such tables lack part of the clones; where checked against another copy, unresolved V genes explain under half of the gap, and the rest is unexplained. The sample table lists around 99,000 clones, 60% to 80% of them with a count of one. Roughly 6.6% of the sample comes from the top ten. The sequenced sample consisted of PBMCs. The source is a man aged 50 or older in good health and CMV-seropositive.

The chain links TRBV4-2 to TRBJ2-2; 12 bases are shared with TRBD2. The V gene end was trimmed by 0 bases and the J gene end by 7 bases; junction bases not matched to a gene: 6. Germline CDR1 LGHNA, CDR2 YNFKEQ. The CDR3 is 17 residues long. Here the CDR3 DNA reads TGTGCCAGCAGCCAAGAAGGAGGACTAGCGGGGTACGGGGAGCTGTTTTTT. Protein: CASSQEGGLAGYGELFF.

The genes are TRBV19 and TRBJ2-5, with 9 bases identical to TRBD2. CDR3 length: 14 amino acids. Germline trimming cut 10 bases from V and 5 bases from J; bases unmatched to any gene: 11. Looked up from germline, CDR1 is LNHDA and CDR2 is SQIVND (reference sequence). Here the CDR3 reads CATTTGTSSETQYF. The CDR3 DNA reads TGTGCCACCACCACCGGGACTAGCAGTGAGACCCAGTACTTC.

As DNA, the CDR3 is TGCGCCAGCAGCCAAGGGGGACAGGGCGGCCAGCCCCAGCATTTT. Residues: CASSQGGQGGQPQHF. The rearrangement uses TRBV4-1 and TRBJ1-5; 9 positions agree with TRBD1. Germline CDR1 is MGHRA and CDR2 is YSYEKL. The CDR3 has 15 amino acids. Trimming took 1 base from V and 7 from J; bases not matched to a gene: 5.

CDR3 region: CASSSSSGGGGKETQYF. The CDR3 coding sequence is TGTGCCAGCAGCTCTTCTAGCGGGGGGGGCGGGAAAGAGACCCAGTACTTC. The chain links TRBV7-2 to TRBJ2-5, with 12 bases fitting TRBD2. Germline CDR1 and CDR2: SGHTA and FQGNSA. V shed 4 bases, J shed 3 bases, and the junction held 9 bases outside the gene matches. The CDR3 sequence is 17 residues long.

The V call is TRBV27, the J call TRBJ1-5, with D unclear. Trimming took off 5 bases at V and 4 bases at J, with 6 bases between the two ends. In germline, CDR1 is MNHEY, CDR2 SMNVEV (reference sequence). The CDR3 loop spans 12 amino acids. CDR3 amino acids: CASSPPNQPQHF. The CDR3, as DNA: TGTGCCAGCAGTCCCCCGAATCAGCCCCAGCATTTT.

The J gene is TRBJ1-3, the V gene TRBV7-9; 8 positions match TRBD1. Germline V gives CDR1 SEHNR, CDR2 FQNEAQ (reference sequence). V was clipped by 4 bases and J by 3 bases; unmatched bases: 5. The CDR3 has 15 residues. Here the CDR3 DNA reads TGTGCCAGCAGCTCTGGACAGGGATTTGGAAACACCATATATTTT. Its protein product is CASSSGQGFGNTIYF.

The chain uses TRBV19 and TRBJ2-1; D ambiguous. Trimming removed 7 bases from V and 2 bases from J, with 15 bases in between. The CDR3 extends over 15 amino acids. From germline, CDR1 is LNHDA and CDR2 SQIVND (reference sequence). The CDR3 is CASKWATAPYNEQFF. CDR3 DNA: TGTGCCAGTAAATGGGCCACCGCGCCCTACAATGAGCAGTTCTTC.

The chain is built from TRBV29-1 and TRBJ2-5; 8 bases line up with TRBD1. With the DNA end fitting TRBJ2-7 better, the J assignment may be wrong. Per germline, CDR1 SQVTM and CDR2 ANQGSEA. The CDR3 has 16 residues. The CDR3 reads CSVGGVGGDRSYEQYF. CDR3 DNA sequence: TGCAGCGTTGGAGGGGTAGGTGGGGACAGGTCGTACGAGCAGTACTTC.

The chain combines TRBV5-5 with TRBJ2-1, with D perhaps TRBD1 (6 bases). CDR1 is SGHKS and CDR2 is YYEKEE in the germline V gene (reference sequence). The ends were cut back, 0 bases at V and 4 bases at J, with 11 bases in the middle. CDR3 size: 15 residues. The CDR3 region has the DNA TGTGCCAGCAGCTTGGGCACAGGGCAGTACAATGAGCAGTTCTTC. The encoded protein is CASSLGTGQYNEQFF.

The rearrangement joins TRBV30 to TRBJ2-1; 10 bases are shared with TRBD2. Germline loops: CDR1 GTSNPN, CDR2 SVGIG (reference sequence). The CDR3 is 13 amino acids. Germline trimming cut 3 bases from V and 11 bases from J; bases unmatched to any gene: 7. CDR3 protein: CAWRLAGGQKQFF. CDR3 sequence (DNA): TGTGCCTGGAGGTTAGCGGGGGGTCAAAAGCAGTTCTTC.